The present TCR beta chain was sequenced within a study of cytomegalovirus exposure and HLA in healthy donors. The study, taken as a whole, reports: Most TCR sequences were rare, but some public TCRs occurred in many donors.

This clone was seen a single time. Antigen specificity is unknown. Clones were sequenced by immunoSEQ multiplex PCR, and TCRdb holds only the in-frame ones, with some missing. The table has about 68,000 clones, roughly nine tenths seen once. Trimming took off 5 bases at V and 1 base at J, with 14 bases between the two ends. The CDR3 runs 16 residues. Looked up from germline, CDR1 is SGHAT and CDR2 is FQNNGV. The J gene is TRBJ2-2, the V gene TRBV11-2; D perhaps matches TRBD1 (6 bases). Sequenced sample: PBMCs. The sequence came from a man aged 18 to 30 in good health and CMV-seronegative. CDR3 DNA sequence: TGTGCCAGCAGCCGCGACAGGTTTTTGAACACCGGGGAGCTGTTTTTT. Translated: CASSRDRFLNTGELFF.